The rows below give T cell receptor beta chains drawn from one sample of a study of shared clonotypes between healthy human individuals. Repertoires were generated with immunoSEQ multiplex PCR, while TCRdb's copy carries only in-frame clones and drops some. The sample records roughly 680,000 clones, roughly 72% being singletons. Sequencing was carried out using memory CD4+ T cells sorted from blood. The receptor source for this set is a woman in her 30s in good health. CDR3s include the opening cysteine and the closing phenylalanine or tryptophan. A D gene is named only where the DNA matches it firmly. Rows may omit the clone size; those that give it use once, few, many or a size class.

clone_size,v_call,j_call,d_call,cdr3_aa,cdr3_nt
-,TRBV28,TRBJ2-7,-,CASSFLWGGTYEQYF,TGTGCCAGCAGTTTCTTGTGGGGGGGCACCTACGAGCAGTACTTC
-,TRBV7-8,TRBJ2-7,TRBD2,CASSLEGGASGSYEQYF,TGTGCCAGCAGCCTCGAAGGAGGGGCTAGCGGGAGCTACGAGCAGTACTTC
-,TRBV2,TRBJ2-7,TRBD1,CASILTGAYEQYF,TGTGCCAGCATATTGACAGGGGCCTACGAGCAGTACTTC
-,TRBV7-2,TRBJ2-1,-,CASSLRTGLLTTEQFF,TGTGCCAGCAGCTTAAGGACCGGCTTACTTACAACTGAGCAGTTCTTC
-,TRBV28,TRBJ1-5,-,CASSLVDQPQHF,TGTGCCAGCAGTCTAGTCGATCAGCCCCAGCATTTT
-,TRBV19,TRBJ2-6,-,CASILSGQPSGANVLTF,TGTGCCAGCATCCTATCCGGACAGCCCTCTGGGGCCAACGTCCTGACTTTC
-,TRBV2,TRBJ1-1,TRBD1,CASRWDRTNTEAFF,TGTGCCAGCAGATGGGACAGAACGAACACTGAAGCTTTCTTT
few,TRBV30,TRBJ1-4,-,CAWSGGLGNEKLFF,TGTGCCTGGAGTGGCGGACTAGGGAATGAAAAACTGTTTTTT
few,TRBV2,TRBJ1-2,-,CASDRRVNGPGYTF,TGTGCCAGCGATCGGCGGGTAAATGGTCCTGGCTACACCTTC
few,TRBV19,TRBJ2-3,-,CASSRQGGRTDTQYF,TGTGCCAGTAGCCGTCAAGGGGGGAGGACAGATACGCAGTATTTT
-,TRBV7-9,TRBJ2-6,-,CASSLGAGANVLTF,TGTGCCAGCAGCTTAGGGGCTGGGGCCAACGTCCTGACTTTC
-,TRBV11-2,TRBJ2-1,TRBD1,CASSSGTGVNEQFF,TGTGCCAGCAGCTCCGGGACAGGGGTTAATGAGCAGTTCTTC
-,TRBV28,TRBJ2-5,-,CASGWSGSRETQYF,TGTGCCAGTGGGTGGTCAGGGAGTCGGGAGACCCAGTACTTC
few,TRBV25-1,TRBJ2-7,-,CASKTESYEQYF,TGTGCCAGCAAGACTGAATCCTACGAGCAGTACTTC
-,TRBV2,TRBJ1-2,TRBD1,CASSAGTGSLGYGYTF,TGTGCCAGCAGTGCCGGGACAGGGTCACTCGGCTATGGCTACACCTTC
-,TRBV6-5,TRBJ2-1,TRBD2,CASSMTSGRYQFF,TGTGCCAGCAGTATGACTAGCGGGAGATATCAGTTCTTC